This record covers a single TCR beta chain. Its antigen is as yet unknown. Per germline, CDR1 LGHNA and CDR2 YSLEER. The CDR3 length is 13 residues. Trimming took 4 bases from V and 6 from J; bases not matched to a gene: 1. These data are taken from a study of identifying expanded T cells in peripheral blood. Points from the study as a whole: Two-week clone count variance significantly increased as total template count grew.

Collection occurred without any documented infections or immune events in donors. Clones were sequenced by immunoSEQ multiplex PCR, and TCRdb holds only the in-frame ones, with some missing. Here the sample spans 100,000 to 150,000 clones, approximately 86% being singletons. This chain uses TRBV4-3 with TRBJ2-2; the match to TRBD1 covers 8 bases. The clonotype originates from a person aged 18 to 75 in good health. The sequenced material came from blood. CDR3 DNA sequence: TGCGCCAGCAGCCGACAGGGGTCCGGGGAGCTGTTTTTT. It specifies CASSRQGSGELFF.